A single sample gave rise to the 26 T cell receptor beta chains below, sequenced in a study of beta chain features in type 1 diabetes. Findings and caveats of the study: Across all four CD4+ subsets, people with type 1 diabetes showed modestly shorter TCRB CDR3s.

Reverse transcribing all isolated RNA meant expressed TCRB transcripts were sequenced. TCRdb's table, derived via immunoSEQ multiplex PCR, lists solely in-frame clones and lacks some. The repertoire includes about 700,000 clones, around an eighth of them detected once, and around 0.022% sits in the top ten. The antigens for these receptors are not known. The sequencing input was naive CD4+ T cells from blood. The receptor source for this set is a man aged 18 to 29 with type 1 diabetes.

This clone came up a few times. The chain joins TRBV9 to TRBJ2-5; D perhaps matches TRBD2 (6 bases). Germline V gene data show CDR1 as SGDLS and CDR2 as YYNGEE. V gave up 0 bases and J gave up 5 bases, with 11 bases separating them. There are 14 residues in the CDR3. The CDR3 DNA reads TGTGCCAGCAGCGTAGGTATGGGAGGCGAGACCCAGTACTTC. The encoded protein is CASSVGMGGETQYF. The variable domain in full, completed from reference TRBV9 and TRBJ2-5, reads DSGVTQTPKHLITATGQRVTLRCSPRSGDLSVYWYQQSLDQGLQFLIQYYNGEERAKGNILERFSAQQFPDLHSELNLSSLELGDSALYFCASSVGMGGETQYFGPGTRLLVL.

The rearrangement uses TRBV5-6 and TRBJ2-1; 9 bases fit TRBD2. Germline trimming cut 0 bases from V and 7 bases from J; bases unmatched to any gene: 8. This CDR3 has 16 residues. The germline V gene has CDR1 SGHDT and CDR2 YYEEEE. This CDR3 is CASSLGPSGAGNEQFF. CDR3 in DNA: TGTGCCAGCAGCTTGGGGCCTAGCGGGGCTGGGAATGAGCAGTTCTTC. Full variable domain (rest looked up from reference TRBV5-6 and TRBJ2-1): DAGVTQSPTHLIKTRGQQVTLRCSPKSGHDTVSWYQQALGQGPQFIFQYYEEEERQRGNFPDRFSGHQFPNYSSELNVNALLLGDSALYLCASSLGPSGAGNEQFFGPGTRLTVL.

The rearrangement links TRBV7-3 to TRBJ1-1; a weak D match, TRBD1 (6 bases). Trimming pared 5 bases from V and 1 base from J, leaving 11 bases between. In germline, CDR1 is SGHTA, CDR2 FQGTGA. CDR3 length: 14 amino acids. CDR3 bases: TGTGCCAGCAGCAAATACAGGGAGAACACTGAAGCTTTCTTT. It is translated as CASSKYRENTEAFF.

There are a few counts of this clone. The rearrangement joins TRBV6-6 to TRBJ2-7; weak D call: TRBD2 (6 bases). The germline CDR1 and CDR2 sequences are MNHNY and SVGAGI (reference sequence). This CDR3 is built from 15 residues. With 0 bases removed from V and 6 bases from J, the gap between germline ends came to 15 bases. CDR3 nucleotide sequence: TGTGCCAGCAGTTACTCCCAGGGACTGCCCTCCGAGCAGTACTTC. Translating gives CASSYSQGLPSEQYF.

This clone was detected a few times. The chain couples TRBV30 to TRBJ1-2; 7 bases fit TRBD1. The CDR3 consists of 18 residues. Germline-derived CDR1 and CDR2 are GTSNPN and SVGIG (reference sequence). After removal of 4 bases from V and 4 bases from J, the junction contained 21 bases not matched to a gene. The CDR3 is CAWTRRALYRGSSYGYTF. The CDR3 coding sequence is TGTGCCTGGACCCGAAGGGCGCTCTACAGGGGTAGTTCCTATGGCTACACCTTC. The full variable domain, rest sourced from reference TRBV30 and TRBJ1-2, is SQTIHQWPATLVQPVGSPLSLECTVEGTSNPNLYWYRQAAGRGLQLLFYSVGIGQISSEVPQNLSASRPQDRQFILSSKKLLLSDSGFYLCAWTRRALYRGSSYGYTFGSGTRLTVV.

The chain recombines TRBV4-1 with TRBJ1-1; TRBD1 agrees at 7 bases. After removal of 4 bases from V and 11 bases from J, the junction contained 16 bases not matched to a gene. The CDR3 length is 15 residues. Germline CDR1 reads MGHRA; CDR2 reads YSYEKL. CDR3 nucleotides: TGCGCCAGCAGCCCACCGGGTCAGGGGGTAATAGGGGCTTTCTTT. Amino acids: CASSPPGQGVIGAFF.

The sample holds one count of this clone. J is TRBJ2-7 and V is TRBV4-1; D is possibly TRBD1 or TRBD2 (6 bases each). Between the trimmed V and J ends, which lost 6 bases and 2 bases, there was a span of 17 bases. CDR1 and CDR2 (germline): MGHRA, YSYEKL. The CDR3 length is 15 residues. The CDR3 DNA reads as TGCGCCAGCAGGCCAGGCGAGGGGGGCCCCTACGAGCAGTACTTC. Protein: CASRPGEGGPYEQYF.

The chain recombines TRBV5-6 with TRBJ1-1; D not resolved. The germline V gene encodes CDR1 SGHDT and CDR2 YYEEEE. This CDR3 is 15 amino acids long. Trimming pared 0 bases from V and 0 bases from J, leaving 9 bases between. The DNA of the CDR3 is TGTGCCAGCAGCTTGGTTGCGGCGCTGAACACTGAAGCTTTCTTT. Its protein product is CASSLVAALNTEAFF.

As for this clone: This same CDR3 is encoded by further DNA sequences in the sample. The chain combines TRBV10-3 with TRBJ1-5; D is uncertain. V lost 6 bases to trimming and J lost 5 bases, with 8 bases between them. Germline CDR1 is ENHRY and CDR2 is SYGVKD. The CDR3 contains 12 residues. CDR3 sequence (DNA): TGTGCCATCAGCGCAGGAGATCAGCCCCAGCATTTT. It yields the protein CAISAGDQPQHF.

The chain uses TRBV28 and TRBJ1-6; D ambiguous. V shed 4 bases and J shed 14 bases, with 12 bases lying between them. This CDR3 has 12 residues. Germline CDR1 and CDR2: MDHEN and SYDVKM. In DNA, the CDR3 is TGTGCCAGCAGTTCCGGGTCAGTGGCCCTCCACTTT. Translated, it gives CASSSGSVALHF.

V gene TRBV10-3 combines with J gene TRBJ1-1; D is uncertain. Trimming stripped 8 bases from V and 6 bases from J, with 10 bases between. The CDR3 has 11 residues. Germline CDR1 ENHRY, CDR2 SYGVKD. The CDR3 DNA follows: TGTGCCATCGTTAACGGTGCTGAAGCTTTCTTT. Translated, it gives CAIVNGAEAFF.

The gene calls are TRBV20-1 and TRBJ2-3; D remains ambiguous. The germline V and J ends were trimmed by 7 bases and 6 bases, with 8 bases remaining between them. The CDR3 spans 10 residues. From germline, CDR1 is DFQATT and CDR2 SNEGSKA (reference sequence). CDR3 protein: CSVHRDTQYF. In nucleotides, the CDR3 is TGCAGTGTCCACCGGGATACGCAGTATTTT.

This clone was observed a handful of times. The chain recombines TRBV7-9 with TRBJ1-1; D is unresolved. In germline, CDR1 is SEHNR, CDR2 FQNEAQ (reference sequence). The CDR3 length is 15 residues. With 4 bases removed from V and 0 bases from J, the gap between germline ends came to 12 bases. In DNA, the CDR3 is TGTGCCAGCAGCTCCCGGGAACGTATGAACACTGAAGCTTTCTTT. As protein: CASSSRERMNTEAFF.

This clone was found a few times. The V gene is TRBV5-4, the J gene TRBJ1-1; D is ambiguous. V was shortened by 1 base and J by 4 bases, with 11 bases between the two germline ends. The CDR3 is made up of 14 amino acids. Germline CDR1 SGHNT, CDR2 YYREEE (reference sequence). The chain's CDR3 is CASSLSSLGTEAFF. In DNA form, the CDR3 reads TGTGCCAGCAGCTTGTCGTCGCTGGGCACTGAAGCTTTCTTT.

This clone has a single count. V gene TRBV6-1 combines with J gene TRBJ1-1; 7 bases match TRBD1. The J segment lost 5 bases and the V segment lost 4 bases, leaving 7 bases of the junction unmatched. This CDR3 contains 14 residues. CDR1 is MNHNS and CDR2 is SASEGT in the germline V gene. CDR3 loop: CASSVNRGVTEAFF. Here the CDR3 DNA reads TGTGCCAGCAGTGTGAACAGGGGAGTGACTGAAGCTTTCTTT.

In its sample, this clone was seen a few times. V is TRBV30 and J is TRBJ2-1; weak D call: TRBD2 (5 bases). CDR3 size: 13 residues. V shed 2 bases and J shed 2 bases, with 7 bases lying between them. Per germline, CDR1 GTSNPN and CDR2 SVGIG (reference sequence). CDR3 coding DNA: TGTGCCTGGAGTCCGGGGACCTACAATGAGCAGTTCTTC. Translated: CAWSPGTYNEQFF.

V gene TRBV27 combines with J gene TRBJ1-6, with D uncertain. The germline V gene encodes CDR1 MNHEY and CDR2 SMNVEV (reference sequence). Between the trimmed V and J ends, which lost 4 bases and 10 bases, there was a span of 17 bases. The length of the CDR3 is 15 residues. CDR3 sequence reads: CASSSADGHRSPLHF. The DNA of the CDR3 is TGTGCCAGCAGTTCAGCCGATGGGCATCGGTCACCCCTCCACTTT.

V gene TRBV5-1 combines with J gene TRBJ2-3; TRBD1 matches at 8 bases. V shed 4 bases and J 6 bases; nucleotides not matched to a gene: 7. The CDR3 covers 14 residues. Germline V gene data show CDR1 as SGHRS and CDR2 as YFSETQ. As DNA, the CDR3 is TGCGCCAGCAGCCTGGACAGGGCAGAGGATACGCAGTATTTT. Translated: CASSLDRAEDTQYF.

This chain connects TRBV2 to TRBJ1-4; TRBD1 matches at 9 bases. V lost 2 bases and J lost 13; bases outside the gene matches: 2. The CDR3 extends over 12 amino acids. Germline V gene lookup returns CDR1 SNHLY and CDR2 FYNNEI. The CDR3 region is CASSESTGGLFF. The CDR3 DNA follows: TGTGCCAGCAGTGAATCGACAGGGGGACTGTTTTTT.

DNA of the CDR3: TGTGCCAGCAGATCCTTACCGACGGACTCCTACGAGCAGTACTTC. It yields the protein CASRSLPTDSYEQYF. The rearrangement links TRBV6-5 to TRBJ2-7; D remains unclear. V was clipped by 6 bases and J by 0 bases, with 15 bases between them. The CDR3 extends over 15 amino acids. From germline, CDR1 is MNHEY and CDR2 SVGAGI.

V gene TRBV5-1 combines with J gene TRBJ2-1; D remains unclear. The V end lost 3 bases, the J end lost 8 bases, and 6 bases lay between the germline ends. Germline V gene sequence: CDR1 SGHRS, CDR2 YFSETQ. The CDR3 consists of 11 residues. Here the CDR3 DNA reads TGCGCCAGCAGCTCTCTTTATGAGCAGTTCTTC. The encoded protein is CASSSLYEQFF. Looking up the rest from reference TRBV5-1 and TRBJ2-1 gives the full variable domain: KAGVTQTPRYLIKTRGQQVTLSCSPISGHRSVSWYQQTPGQGLQFLFEYFSETQRNKGNFPGRFSGRQFSNSRSEMNVSTLELGDSALYLCASSSLYEQFFGPGTRLTVL.

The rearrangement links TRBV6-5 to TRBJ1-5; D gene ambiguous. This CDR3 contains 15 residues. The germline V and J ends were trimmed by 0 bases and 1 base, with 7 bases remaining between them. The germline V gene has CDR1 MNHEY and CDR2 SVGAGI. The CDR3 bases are TGTGCCAGCAGTTACTCGAGGTCAAGCAATCAGCCCCAGCATTTT. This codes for CASSYSRSSNQPQHF.

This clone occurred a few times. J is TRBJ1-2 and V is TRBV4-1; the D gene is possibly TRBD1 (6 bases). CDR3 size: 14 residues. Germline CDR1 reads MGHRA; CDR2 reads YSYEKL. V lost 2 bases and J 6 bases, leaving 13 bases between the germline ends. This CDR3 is CASSQYRVSDGYTF. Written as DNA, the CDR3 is TGCGCCAGCAGCCAATACAGGGTTTCGGATGGCTACACCTTC.

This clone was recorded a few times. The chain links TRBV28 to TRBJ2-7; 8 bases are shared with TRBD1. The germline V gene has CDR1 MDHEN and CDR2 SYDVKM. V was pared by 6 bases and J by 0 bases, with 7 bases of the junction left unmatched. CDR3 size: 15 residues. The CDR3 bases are TGTGCCAGCAGATCGGACAGGGCCGCCTCCTACGAGCAGTACTTC. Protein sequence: CASRSDRAASYEQYF. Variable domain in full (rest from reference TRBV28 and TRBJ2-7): DVKVTQSSRYLVKRTGEKVFLECVQDMDHENMFWYRQDPGLGLRLIYFSYDVKMKEKGDIPEGYSVSREKKERFSLILESASTNQTSMYLCASRSDRAASYEQYFGPGTRLTVT.

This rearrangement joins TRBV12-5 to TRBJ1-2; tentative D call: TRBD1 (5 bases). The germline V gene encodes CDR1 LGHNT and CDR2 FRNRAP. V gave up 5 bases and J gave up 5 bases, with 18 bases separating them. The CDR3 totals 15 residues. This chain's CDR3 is CASGGARQTQYGYTF. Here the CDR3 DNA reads TGTGCTAGTGGTGGGGCTCGACAAACCCAATATGGCTACACCTTC.

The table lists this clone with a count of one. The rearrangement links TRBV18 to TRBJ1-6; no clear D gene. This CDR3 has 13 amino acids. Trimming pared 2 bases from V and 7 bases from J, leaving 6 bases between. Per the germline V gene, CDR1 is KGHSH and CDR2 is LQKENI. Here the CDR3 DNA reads TGTGCCAGCTCACCATCAGAAAATTCACCCCTCCACTTT. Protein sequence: CASSPSENSPLHF.